Shown below are 10 T cell receptor beta chains from a single sample sequenced in a study of CD8 T cells in ankylosing spondylitis. From the 5' RACE reads, TCRdb called clonotypes with MiXCR, one entry per CDR3 protein. The data hold around 390,000 distinct CDR3 sequences, with more than 20% observed a single time. Study-level points and caveats: Seemingly characteristic of ankylosing spondylitis blood was a TCR beta motif consisting of roughly 8 highly homologous variants.

No antigen is known for these receptors. What was sequenced was blood, either unsorted or a sorted T cell fraction (not recorded which). The source is a male donor with ankylosing spondylitis.

The rearrangement uses TRBV7-2 and TRBJ2-1; TRBD2 agrees at 14 bases. There are 15 residues in the CDR3. The germline CDR1 and CDR2 sequences are SGHTA and FQGNSA. V shed 5 bases and J 7 bases; nucleotides not matched to a gene: 4. The CDR3 is CASSVGLAGGNEQFF. The CDR3 coding sequence is TGTGCCAGCAGCGTCGGACTAGCGGGGGGAAATGAGCAGTTCTTC.

This clonotype was seen more than once but under ten times. The gene calls are TRBV2 and TRBJ1-3; D remains unclear. The CDR3 extends over 13 amino acids. Germline V gene lookup returns CDR1 SNHLY and CDR2 FYNNEI. V lost 4 bases to trimming and J lost 11 bases, with 15 bases between them. This CDR3 reads CASSVLREVAIYF. Written as DNA, the CDR3 is TGTGCCAGCAGTGTCTTGCGGGAGGTGGCCATATATTTT.

This clonotype was found a few times. The V call is TRBV20-1, the J call TRBJ1-5; the D is unclear. CDR3 length: 16 residues. Germline V gene sequence: CDR1 DFQATT, CDR2 SNEGSKA (reference sequence). The V gene lost 0 bases and the J gene lost 7 bases, with 19 bases spanning the gap. Here the CDR3 DNA reads TGCAGTGCTAGAGATCCATGGGATCTGAGCCAACAGCCCCAGCATTTT. Translating it yields CSARDPWDLSQQPQHF.

This CDR3 is CASSPGAANEKLFF. CDR3 bases: TGTGCCAGCTCACCAGGGGCAGCTAATGAAAAACTGTTTTTT. The chain links TRBV18 to TRBJ1-4; TRBD1 is a possible D gene (5 bases). This CDR3 spans 14 amino acids. Germline V gene sequence: CDR1 KGHSH, CDR2 LQKENI. Trimming removed 2 bases from V and 3 bases from J, with 7 bases in between.

This clonotype was counted a few times. This chain joins TRBV29-1 and TRBJ1-1; 9 positions match TRBD1. Trimming at V came to 6 bases and at J to 5 bases, leaving 10 bases not matched to a gene. The CDR3 consists of 14 residues. CDR1 and CDR2 from the germline V gene are SQVTM and ANQGSEA. The CDR3 sequence: CSVHTGTGRTEAFF. CDR3 sequence (DNA): TGCAGCGTCCACACCGGGACAGGGCGAACTGAAGCTTTCTTT.

This rearrangement joins TRBV28 to TRBJ2-7; 10 positions match TRBD1. This CDR3 is built from 15 residues. Germline values: CDR1 MDHEN, CDR2 SYDVKM. With V trimmed by 8 bases and J by 2 bases, 9 bases remained unmatched. The CDR3 is CASSRPGTGAYEQYF. The CDR3 DNA follows: TGTGCCAGCTCTCGTCCCGGGACAGGGGCCTACGAGCAGTACTTC.

This clonotype was detected a few times. CDR3 nucleotides: TGTGCCAGCAGCCACACCCCTCTAGTAGGGGGTTGGACTGAAGCTTTCTTT. It codes for CASSHTPLVGGWTEAFF. The chain recombines TRBV7-2 with TRBJ1-1; TRBD1 is a possible D gene (6 bases). The CDR3 runs 17 residues. Trimming cost V 5 bases and J 5 bases, with 24 bases left between them. CDR1 is SGHTA and CDR2 is FQGNSA in the germline V gene.

V gene TRBV4-2 combines with J gene TRBJ2-7; 8 nucleotides align to TRBD2. After removal of 0 bases from V and 3 bases from J, the junction contained 7 bases not matched to a gene. Per germline, CDR1 LGHNA and CDR2 YNFKEQ. The CDR3 runs to 16 residues. Here the CDR3 reads CASSQESSSGVYEQYF. CDR3 coding DNA: TGTGCCAGCAGCCAAGAATCGAGTAGCGGGGTCTACGAGCAGTACTTC.

The J gene is TRBJ2-7, the V gene TRBV19; 10 positions match TRBD2. Trimming removed 5 bases from V and 0 bases from J; junction bases left unmatched: 13. Germline V gene data show CDR1 as LNHDA and CDR2 as SQIVND (reference sequence). The CDR3 totals 18 residues. Here the CDR3 reads CASSSPALAGGSSYEQYF. The CDR3 DNA follows: TGTGCCAGTAGTTCACCGGCCTTAGCGGGAGGTTCCTCCTACGAGCAGTACTTC.

Only a few counts were recorded for this clonotype. This sequence joins TRBV27 and TRBJ2-5; D unclear. Germline V gene sequence: CDR1 MNHEY, CDR2 SMNVEV (reference sequence). The CDR3 spans 13 residues. V lost 3 bases and J 5 bases, leaving 10 bases between the germline ends. The CDR3 DNA reads as TGTGCCAGCAGTTTTCAAGGGATGGAGACCCAGTACTTC. This sequence encodes CASSFQGMETQYF.